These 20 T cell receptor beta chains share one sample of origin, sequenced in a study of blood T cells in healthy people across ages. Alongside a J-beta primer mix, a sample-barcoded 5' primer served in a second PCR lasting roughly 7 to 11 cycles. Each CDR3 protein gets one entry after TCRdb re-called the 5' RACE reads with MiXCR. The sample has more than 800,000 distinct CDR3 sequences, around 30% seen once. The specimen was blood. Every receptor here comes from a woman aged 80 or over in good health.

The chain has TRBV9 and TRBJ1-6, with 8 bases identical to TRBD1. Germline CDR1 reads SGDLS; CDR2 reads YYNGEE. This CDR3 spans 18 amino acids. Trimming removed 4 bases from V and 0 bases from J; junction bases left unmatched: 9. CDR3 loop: CASSSTWTGSSYNSPLHF. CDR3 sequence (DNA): TGTGCCAGCAGCTCAACCTGGACAGGGAGCTCCTATAATTCACCCCTCCACTTT.

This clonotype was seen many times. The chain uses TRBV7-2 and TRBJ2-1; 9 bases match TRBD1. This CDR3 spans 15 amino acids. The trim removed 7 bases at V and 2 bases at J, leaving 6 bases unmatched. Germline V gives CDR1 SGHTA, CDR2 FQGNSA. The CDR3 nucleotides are TGTGCCAGCACCATAGACAGGGGGACCTACAATGAGCAGTTCTTC. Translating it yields CASTIDRGTYNEQFF. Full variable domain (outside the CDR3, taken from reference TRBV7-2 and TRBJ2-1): GAGVSQSPSNKVTEKGKDVELRCDPISGHTALYWYRQSLGQGLEFLIYFQGNSAPDKSGLPSDRFSAERTGGSVSTLTIQRTQQEDSAVYLCASTIDRGTYNEQFFGPGTRLTVL.

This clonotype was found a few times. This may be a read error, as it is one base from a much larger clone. CDR3: CASSPDRGLNEQYF. The CDR3 region has the DNA TGTGCCAGCAGCCCGGACAGGGGTCTGAATGAGCAGTACTTC. V usage is TRBV11-2 and J usage is TRBJ2-5; 9 bases match TRBD1. Germline V CDR1 and CDR2: SGHAT, FQNNGV. This CDR3 has 14 amino acids. V lost 5 bases, J lost 11 bases, and 12 bases stayed unmatched. The full variable domain, completed using reference TRBV11-2 and TRBJ2-5, is EAGVAQSPRYKIIEKRQSVAFWCNPISGHATLYWYQQILGQGPKLLIQFQNNGVVDDSQLPKDRFSAERLKGVDSTLKIQPAKLEDSAVYLCASSPDRGLNEQYFGPGTRLLVL.

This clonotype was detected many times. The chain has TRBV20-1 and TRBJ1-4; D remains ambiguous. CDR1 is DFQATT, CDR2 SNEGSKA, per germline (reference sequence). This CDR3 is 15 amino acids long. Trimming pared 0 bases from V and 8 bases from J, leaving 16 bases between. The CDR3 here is CSARDRIEGREKLFF. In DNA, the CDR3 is TGCAGTGCTAGAGATCGGATTGAAGGAAGGGAAAAACTGTTTTTT.

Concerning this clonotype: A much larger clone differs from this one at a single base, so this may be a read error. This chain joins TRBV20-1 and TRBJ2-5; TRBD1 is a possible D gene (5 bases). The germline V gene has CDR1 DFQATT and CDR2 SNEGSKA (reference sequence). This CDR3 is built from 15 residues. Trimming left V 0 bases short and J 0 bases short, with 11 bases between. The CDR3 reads CSAREARTYQETQYF. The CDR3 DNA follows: TGCAGTGCTAGAGAGGCCCGGACATACCAAGAGACCCAGTACTTC.

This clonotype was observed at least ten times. As DNA, the CDR3 is TGTGCCACCAGCCGGACAGGGACCGAGACCCAGTACTTC. Its protein is CATSRTGTETQYF. This chain uses TRBV24-1 with TRBJ2-5; 8 bases agree with TRBD1. Germline CDR1 is KGHDR and CDR2 is SFDVKD. Trimming cost V 7 bases and J 5 bases; bases outside gene matches: 5. The CDR3 totals 13 residues.

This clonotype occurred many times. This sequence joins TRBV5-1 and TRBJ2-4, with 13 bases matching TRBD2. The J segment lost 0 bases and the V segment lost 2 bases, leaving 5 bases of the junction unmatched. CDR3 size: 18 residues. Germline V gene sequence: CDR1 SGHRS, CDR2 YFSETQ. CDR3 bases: TGCGCCAGCAGCTTAGGACTAGCGGGGGTTCTAGCCAAAAACATTCAGTACTTC. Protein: CASSLGLAGVLAKNIQYF.

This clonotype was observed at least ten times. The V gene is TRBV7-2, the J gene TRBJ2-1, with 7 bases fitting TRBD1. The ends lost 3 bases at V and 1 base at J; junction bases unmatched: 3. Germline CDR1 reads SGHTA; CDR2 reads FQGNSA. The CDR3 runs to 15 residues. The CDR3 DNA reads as TGTGCCAGCAGCTTGTTGGGACAGTCCTACAATGAGCAGTTCTTC. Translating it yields CASSLLGQSYNEQFF.

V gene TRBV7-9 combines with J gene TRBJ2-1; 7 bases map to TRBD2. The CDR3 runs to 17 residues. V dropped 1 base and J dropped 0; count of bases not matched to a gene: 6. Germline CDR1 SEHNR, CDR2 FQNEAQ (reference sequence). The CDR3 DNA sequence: TGTGCCAGCAGCTTAGACGTCCTAGCGGTCTCCTACAATGAGCAGTTCTTC. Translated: CASSLDVLAVSYNEQFF.

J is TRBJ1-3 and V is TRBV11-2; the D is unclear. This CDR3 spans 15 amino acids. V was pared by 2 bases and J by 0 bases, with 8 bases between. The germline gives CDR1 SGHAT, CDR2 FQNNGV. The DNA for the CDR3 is TGTGCCAGCAGCTTAAATGAGTTCTCTGGAAACACCATATATTTT. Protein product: CASSLNEFSGNTIYF.

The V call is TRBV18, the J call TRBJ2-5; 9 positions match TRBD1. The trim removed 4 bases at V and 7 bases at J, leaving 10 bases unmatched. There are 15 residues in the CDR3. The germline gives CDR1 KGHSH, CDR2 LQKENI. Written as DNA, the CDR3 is TGTGCCAGCTCACTTGGGACAGGGCAGCAGGGGACCCAGTACTTC. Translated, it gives CASSLGTGQQGTQYF.

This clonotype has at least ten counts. The CDR3 nucleotides are TGCGCCAGCAGCCAGGGACAGTATAGCACAGATACGCAGTATTTT. Translating it yields CASSQGQYSTDTQYF. The chain couples TRBV5-1 to TRBJ2-3, with TRBD1 matching 7 bases. Germline CDR1 and CDR2: SGHRS and YFSETQ. Trimming removed 4 bases from V and 0 bases from J; junction bases left unmatched: 5. This CDR3 is 15 amino acids long.

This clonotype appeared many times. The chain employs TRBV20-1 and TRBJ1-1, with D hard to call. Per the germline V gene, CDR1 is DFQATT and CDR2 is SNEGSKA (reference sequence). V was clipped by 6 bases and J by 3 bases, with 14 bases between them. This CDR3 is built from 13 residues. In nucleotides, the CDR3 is TGCAGTGCCTCCCCCTGGGCAGACACTGAAGCTTTCTTT. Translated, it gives CSASPWADTEAFF.

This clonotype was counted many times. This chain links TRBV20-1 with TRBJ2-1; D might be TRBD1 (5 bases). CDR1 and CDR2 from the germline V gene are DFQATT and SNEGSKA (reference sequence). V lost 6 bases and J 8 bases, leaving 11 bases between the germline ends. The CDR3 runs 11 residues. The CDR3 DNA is TGCAGTGCAAGGCAGGGCTATGAGCAGTTCTTC. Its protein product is CSARQGYEQFF.

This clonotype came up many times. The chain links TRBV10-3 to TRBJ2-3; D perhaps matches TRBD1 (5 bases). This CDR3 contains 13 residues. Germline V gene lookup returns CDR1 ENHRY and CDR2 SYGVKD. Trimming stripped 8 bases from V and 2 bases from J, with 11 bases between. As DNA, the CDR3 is TGTGCCATCGCTGCAGGGCCCACAGATACGCAGTATTTT. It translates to CAIAAGPTDTQYF.

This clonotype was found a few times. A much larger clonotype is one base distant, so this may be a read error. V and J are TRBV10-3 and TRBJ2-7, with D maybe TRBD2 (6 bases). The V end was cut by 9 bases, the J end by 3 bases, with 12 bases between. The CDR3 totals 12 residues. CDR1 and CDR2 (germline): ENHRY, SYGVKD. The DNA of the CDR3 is TGTGCCATTGGGACTGGCCGCTACGAGCAGTACTTC. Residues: CAIGTGRYEQYF.

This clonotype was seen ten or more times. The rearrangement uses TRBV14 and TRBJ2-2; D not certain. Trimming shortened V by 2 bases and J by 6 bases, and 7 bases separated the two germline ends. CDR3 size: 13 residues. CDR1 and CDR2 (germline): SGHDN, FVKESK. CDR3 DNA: TGTGCCAGCAGCCAACAGTTCGCCGGGGAGCTGTTTTTT. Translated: CASSQQFAGELFF.

The DNA for the CDR3 is TGTGCCAGCAGTCGCAGGGTAGCCAAAAACATTCAGTACTTC. Translated, it gives CASSRRVAKNIQYF. V usage is TRBV6-9 and J usage is TRBJ2-4, with D possibly TRBD1 on 5 matching bases. Per germline, CDR1 MNHGY and CDR2 SVAAGI. V was pared by 5 bases and J by 0 bases, with 8 bases between. The CDR3 has 14 amino acids.

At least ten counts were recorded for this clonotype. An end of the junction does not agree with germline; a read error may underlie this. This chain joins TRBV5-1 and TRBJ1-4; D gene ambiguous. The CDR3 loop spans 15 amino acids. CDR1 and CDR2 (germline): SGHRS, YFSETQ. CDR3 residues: CASSLATGTNEKLFF. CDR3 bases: TGTGCCAGCAGCTTAGCGACGGGGACTAATGAAAAACTGTTTTTT. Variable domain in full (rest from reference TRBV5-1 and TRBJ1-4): KAGVTQTPRYLIKTRGQQVTLSCSPISGHRSVSWYQQTPGQGLQFLFEYFSETQRNKGNFPGRFSGRQFSNSRSEMNVSTLELGDSALYLCASSLATGTNEKLFFGSGTQLSVL.

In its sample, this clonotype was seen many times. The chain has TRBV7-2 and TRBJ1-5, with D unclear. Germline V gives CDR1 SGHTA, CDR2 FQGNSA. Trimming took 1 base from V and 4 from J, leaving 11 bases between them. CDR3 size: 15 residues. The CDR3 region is CASSLGRHPNQPQHF. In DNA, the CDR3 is TGTGCCAGCAGCTTAGGACGGCACCCTAATCAGCCCCAGCATTTT.